This T cell receptor beta chain was sequenced in a study of human CD4 T cells and Enterobacteriaceae. This clone came up once. Sorting took every CD4+ cell except CD45RA+CCR7+CD95- naive cells, reaching over 95% purity. The CDR3 is 15 residues long. Germline CDR1 and CDR2: KGHSH and LQKENI. V gave up 3 bases and J gave up 7 bases, with 15 bases separating them. Libraries were prepared by immunoSEQ multiplex PCR; TCRdb keeps only in-frame clonotypes and omits some of them. The sample records about 29,000 clones, approximately 82% being singletons. The receptor was isolated from a human donor in good health. Sample: memory CD4+ T cells from blood. The genes are TRBV18 and TRBJ1-4, with D uncertain. The CDR3 loop is CASSPQQTWGEKLFF. The DNA for the CDR3 is TGTGCCAGCTCACCTCAGCAAACCTGGGGTGAAAAACTGTTTTTT.